What follows are 30 T cell receptor beta chains derived from one specimen sequenced in a study of beta chain features in type 1 diabetes. Sequenced material consisted of expressed TCRB transcripts (all of the isolated RNA was reverse transcribed). The repertoire was sequenced with immunoSEQ multiplex PCR; TCRdb's copy has only in-frame clones and lacks some. This sample has roughly 400,000 clones, with roughly a tenth found just once. What these receptors recognize is not known. Findings and caveats of the study: A moderate, significant TCRB CDR3 shortening appeared in type 1 diabetes across four CD4+ subsets.

Material: central memory CD4+ T cells from blood. These receptors came from a man between 25 and 39 years old with type 1 diabetes.

The V call is TRBV11-3, the J call TRBJ2-2; the D is unclear. This CDR3 region has 11 residues. V was pared by 8 bases and J by 8 bases, with 9 bases between. Germline loops: CDR1 SGHNT, CDR2 YENEEA. CDR3 residues: CASGARGELFF. The CDR3 nucleotides read TGTGCCAGCGGAGCCCGAGGGGAGCTGTTTTTT.

This clone was picked up a small number of times. The chain carries TRBV6-1 and TRBJ2-1; 11 bases line up with TRBD2. This CDR3 has 17 amino acids. The V gene's germline CDR1 is MNHNS and CDR2 SASEGT. V gave up 4 bases and J gave up 8 bases; unmatched junction bases: 13. In nucleotides, the CDR3 is TGTGCCAGCAGTGTAGGGACTAGCGGTTCGCTCGGGGATGAGCAGTTCTTC. This sequence encodes CASSVGTSGSLGDEQFF.

The chain has TRBV9 and TRBJ2-3, with a weak D call TRBD2 (5 bases). The CDR3 runs to 14 residues. From germline, CDR1 is SGDLS and CDR2 YYNGEE. V lost 5 bases to trimming and J lost 0 bases, with 10 bases between them. Written as DNA, the CDR3 is TGTGCCAGCAGATCTGGACTTAGCACAGATACGCAGTATTTT. It is translated as CASRSGLSTDTQYF.

The genes are TRBV7-9 and TRBJ1-5; the D gene is possibly TRBD1 (6 bases). V was shortened by 5 bases and J by 11 bases, with 22 bases between the two germline ends. The V gene's germline CDR1 is SEHNR and CDR2 FQNEAQ (reference sequence). The CDR3 is 15 residues long. The CDR3 coding sequence is TGTGCCAGCAGCCAGGACAGCGCCTCGGGCAGGGCCCAGCATTTT. Translated, it gives CASSQDSASGRAQHF.

The rearrangement joins TRBV25-1 to TRBJ1-2; D gene unclear. The CDR3 sequence is 11 residues long. Per germline, CDR1 MGHDK and CDR2 SYGVNS. Trimming shortened V by 10 bases and J by 2 bases, and 8 bases separated the two germline ends. The CDR3 region is CATWWNYGYTF. The CDR3 nucleotides are TGTGCCACTTGGTGGAACTATGGCTACACCTTC.

The CDR3, as DNA: TGTGCCAGCAGCTCCCGACAGGGCTCCTACGAGCAGTACTTC. Protein sequence: CASSSRQGSYEQYF. The chain couples TRBV9 to TRBJ2-7; TRBD1 agrees at 7 bases. CDR1 and CDR2 from the germline V gene are SGDLS and YYNGEE. Trimming took 4 bases from V and 0 from J; bases not matched to a gene: 4. The CDR3 covers 14 residues.

This rearrangement joins TRBV5-1 to TRBJ1-4; no firm D call. This CDR3 has 14 residues. With 0 bases removed from V and 5 bases from J, the gap between germline ends came to 8 bases. Germline values: CDR1 SGHRS, CDR2 YFSETQ. The CDR3 DNA reads as TGCGCCAGCAGCTTGGCCCCGGGGAATGAAAAACTGTTTTTT. This gives the protein CASSLAPGNEKLFF.

The rearrangement uses TRBV27 and TRBJ1-2, with TRBD1 as a possible D gene (6 bases). Germline V gene data show CDR1 as MNHEY and CDR2 as SMNVEV (reference sequence). V lost 3 bases and J lost 4, with 9 bases in between. There are 13 residues in the CDR3. CDR3 nucleotide sequence: TGTGCCAGCAGTTTCAGGGGAGGCTATGGCTACACCTTC. It encodes CASSFRGGYGYTF.

This clone has just a few counts. V is TRBV6-6 and J is TRBJ1-5, with 8 positions matching TRBD1. Germline V lookup: CDR1 MNHNY, CDR2 SVGAGI (reference sequence). The J segment lost 6 bases and the V segment lost 4 bases, leaving 11 bases of the junction unmatched. This CDR3 spans 16 amino acids. This CDR3 reads CASSSPETGAGQPQHF. CDR3 in DNA: TGTGCCAGCAGTTCGCCGGAGACAGGGGCGGGTCAGCCCCAGCATTTT.

The table lists this clone with a few counts. The V and J genes are TRBV11-2 and TRBJ1-4; D call uncertain. Trimming took off 5 bases at V and 0 bases at J, with 10 bases between the two ends. The CDR3 is 15 residues long. Germline CDR1 and CDR2: SGHAT and FQNNGV. The CDR3 region is CASSGLGSTNEKLFF. CDR3 nucleotide sequence: TGTGCCAGCAGCGGGCTGGGGTCAACTAATGAAAAACTGTTTTTT.

This clone occurred many times. The chain joins TRBV2 to TRBJ2-7; no firm D call. V lost 8 bases, J lost 6 bases, and 11 bases lay in between. This CDR3 is built from 11 residues. Germline V gene data show CDR1 as SNHLY and CDR2 as FYNNEI. The CDR3 DNA reads TGTGCCAGCTTGGTTGAGGCCGAGCAGTACTTC. This gives the protein CASLVEAEQYF.

This clone has more than one count but fewer than ten. Here the CDR3 reads CASSPRHREGEQYF. CDR3 in DNA: TGTGCCAGCTCACCTCGCCACAGGGAAGGCGAGCAGTACTTC. The chain is built from TRBV18 and TRBJ2-7; perhaps TRBD1 as D (6 bases). Germline V gives CDR1 KGHSH, CDR2 LQKENI. The CDR3 contains 14 residues. Trimming took off 3 bases at V and 6 bases at J, with 15 bases between the two ends.

The chain links TRBV19 to TRBJ2-5; perhaps TRBD1 as D (5 bases). V shed 2 bases and J shed 0 bases, with 16 bases lying between them. The germline V gene encodes CDR1 LNHDA and CDR2 SQIVND (reference sequence). This CDR3 is built from 17 residues. The CDR3 DNA reads as TGTGCCAGTAGTATATCGCGCAGGGCCCTGTACCAAGAGACCCAGTACTTC. This translates into CASSISRRALYQETQYF.

This clone was counted at least ten times. This rearrangement joins TRBV10-1 to TRBJ2-1; tentative D call: TRBD2 (6 bases). Per germline, CDR1 WNHNN and CDR2 SYGVQD (reference sequence). V lost 8 bases and J lost 7, with 15 bases in between. CDR3 length: 13 amino acids. This CDR3 reads CASRDGGKNEQFF. The DNA for the CDR3 is TGCGCCAGCCGCGATGGAGGGAAGAATGAGCAGTTCTTC.

A few counts support this clone. Other DNA sequences of this sample code for an identical CDR3. The chain uses TRBV7-2 and TRBJ2-6; TRBD1 agrees at 7 bases. The CDR3 is 15 residues long. Unmatched junction bases numbered 0, after V lost 4 bases and J lost 0 bases. Germline CDR1 SGHTA, CDR2 FQGNSA. The CDR3 here is CASSSGGSGANVLTF. In DNA form, the CDR3 reads TGTGCCAGCAGCTCAGGGGGCTCTGGGGCCAACGTCCTGACTTTC.

This chain links TRBV7-9 with TRBJ2-7, with D perhaps matching TRBD1 (6 bases). The CDR3 has 15 amino acids. Trimming shortened V by 8 bases and J by 2 bases, and 19 bases separated the two germline ends. Germline CDR1 SEHNR, CDR2 FQNEAQ (reference sequence). Here the CDR3 reads CASGKGSDRPYEQYF. CDR3 nucleotides: TGTGCCAGCGGGAAGGGATCGGACAGACCCTACGAGCAGTACTTC.

The genes are TRBV7-9 and TRBJ2-4, with D perhaps matching TRBD1 or TRBD2 (5 bases each). Trimming removed 5 bases at V and 3 bases at J, with 11 bases between. Germline V gives CDR1 SEHNR, CDR2 FQNEAQ (reference sequence). The CDR3 has 14 amino acids. For the CDR3, the DNA is TGTGCCAGCAGCCCCCCGGGGCTCAAAAACATTCAGTACTTC. This translates into CASSPPGLKNIQYF.

V and J are TRBV6-6 and TRBJ2-7; the D gene is possibly TRBD2 (5 bases). The CDR3 runs to 14 residues. V dropped 10 bases and J dropped 5 bases, with 21 bases sitting between them. The germline CDR1 and CDR2 sequences are MNHNY and SVGAGI (reference sequence). CDR3: CAITENVGVNEQYF. CDR3 nucleotide sequence: TGTGCCATCACGGAGAATGTCGGGGTGAACGAGCAGTACTTC.

As for this clone: One end of the junction is discordant with germline, which a read error may explain. J is TRBJ2-1 and V is TRBV7-2, with 9 bases fitting TRBD2. This CDR3 has 15 residues. Germline V CDR1 and CDR2: SGHTA, FQGNSA. The CDR3 is CASSQEGLALNEQFF. The CDR3 DNA reads as TGCGCCAGCAGCCAAGAGGGACTAGCTCTCAATGAGCAGTTCTTC. Full variable domain (remainder filled in from reference TRBV7-2 and TRBJ2-1): GAGVSQSPSNKVTEKGKDVELRCDPISGHTALYWYRQSLGQGLEFLIYFQGNSAPDKSGLPSDRFSAERTGGSVSTLTIQRTQQEDSAVYLCASSQEGLALNEQFFGPGTRLTVL.

This clone was counted at least ten times. This sequence joins TRBV4-2 and TRBJ1-2; D unresolved. Germline V gene lookup returns CDR1 LGHNA and CDR2 YNFKEQ. This CDR3 comprises 15 residues. V was pared by 0 bases and J by 4 bases, with 12 bases between. The CDR3 is CASSQDPGDGYGYTF. CDR3 sequence (DNA): TGTGCCAGCAGCCAAGATCCCGGTGATGGCTATGGCTACACCTTC.

This clone was detected a few times. The CDR3 sequence is CASSTTGEGQPQHF. The DNA for the CDR3 is TGTGCCAGCAGCACCACAGGGGAAGGGCAGCCCCAGCATTTT. The chain employs TRBV7-8 and TRBJ1-5; 7 positions agree with TRBD1. Trimming took 5 bases from V and 7 from J; bases not matched to a gene: 8. The germline gives CDR1 SGHVS, CDR2 FQNEAQ. The CDR3 has 14 residues.

This clone was picked up a small number of times. The CDR3 DNA follows: TGTGCCAGCAGTTCCGACAGGGTCGCCTATGGCTACACCTTC. It codes for CASSSDRVAYGYTF. This chain uses TRBV6-5 with TRBJ1-2; 7 positions match TRBD1. CDR1 MNHEY and CDR2 SVGAGI come from the germline V gene. V was clipped by 4 bases and J by 4 bases; unmatched bases: 6. The CDR3 is 14 residues long.

The V and J genes are TRBV7-2 and TRBJ2-2; the match to TRBD2 covers 11 bases. In germline, CDR1 is SGHTA, CDR2 FQGNSA. The CDR3 contains 15 residues. Trimming removed 3 bases from V and 10 bases from J; junction bases left unmatched: 7. DNA for the CDR3: TGTGCCAGCAGCTTGGAGACTAGCGGGATGGTGGAGCTGTTTTTT. Its protein product is CASSLETSGMVELFF.

The chain is built from TRBV6-1 and TRBJ2-1; perhaps D is TRBD1 or TRBD2 (5 bases each). Germline assignment: CDR1 MNHNS and CDR2 SASEGT. Trimming took 11 bases from V and 6 from J, leaving 17 bases between them. The CDR3 is 13 amino acids. The CDR3: CAGLSGQSNEQFF. Written as DNA, the CDR3 is TGTGCCGGCCTCTCGGGGCAGAGCAATGAGCAGTTCTTC.

The chain employs TRBV6-5 and TRBJ1-2; no reliable D call. Trimming removed 6 bases from V and 2 bases from J, with 13 bases in between. Germline loops: CDR1 MNHEY, CDR2 SVGAGI. The CDR3 has 14 residues. CDR3 sequence (DNA): TGTGCCAGCAGACCCGGGCCTCCAAACTATGGCTACACCTTC. It is translated as CASRPGPPNYGYTF.

The gene calls are TRBV21-1 and TRBJ2-7. TRBV21-1 is tagged as a pseudogene. The CDR3 runs to 14 residues. DNA of the CDR3: TGTGCCAGCCACACACGAGCCAAATCCTACGAGCAGTACTTC. It is translated as CASHTRAKSYEQYF.

The chain combines TRBV29-1 with TRBJ2-5; 7 bases line up with TRBD2. The J call may be in error: the DNA end matches TRBJ2-7 better. This CDR3 is built from 14 residues. Germline CDR1 SQVTM, CDR2 ANQGSEA. CDR3 amino acids: CSVSLAAYSYEQYF. DNA of the CDR3: TGCAGCGTTTCGCTAGCGGCCTACTCCTACGAGCAGTACTTC.

V gene TRBV7-9 combines with J gene TRBJ2-5, with 11 bases lining up with TRBD2. This CDR3 is built from 14 residues. Germline V gives CDR1 SEHNR, CDR2 FQNEAQ (reference sequence). V was clipped by 6 bases and J by 5 bases; unmatched bases: 5. The CDR3 bases are TGTGCCAGCAGAGCACTAGCGGGAGTGGAGACCCAGTACTTC. It encodes CASRALAGVETQYF.

The chain employs TRBV11-2 and TRBJ2-1; maybe TRBD1 (6 bases). The CDR3 contains 16 residues. Germline assignment: CDR1 SGHAT and CDR2 FQNNGV. Trimming shortened V by 4 bases and J by 2 bases, and 15 bases separated the two germline ends. In nucleotides, the CDR3 is TGTGCCAGCAGCTCACCCCGGACAGCGACCTACAATGAGCAGTTCTTC. Its protein is CASSSPRTATYNEQFF.

This clone was counted between two and nine times. The chain combines TRBV7-2 with TRBJ1-2; D is perhaps TRBD1 (6 bases). The germline V and J ends were trimmed by 0 bases and 2 bases, with 7 bases remaining between them. CDR1 and CDR2 (germline): SGHTA, FQGNSA. This CDR3 is built from 14 residues. DNA of the CDR3: TGTGCCAGCAGCTTAGCGAGGGGGAACTATGGCTACACCTTC. Translation gives CASSLARGNYGYTF.